This note documents a single T cell receptor beta chain sequence. This clone was seen once. Its antigen is unknown. No qualities accompany the bases; no much larger clone lies one base away. The sample's time point, from its label and the paper: baseline before first vaccination. The vaccinee samples were drawn from two UK trials, COV001 and COV002, one of which was a single-blind randomized controlled phase 2/3 trial testing AZD1222 (ChAdOx1 nCoV-19) in healthy adults. For TCRbeta chain sequencing, PBMC samples were collected from trial participants at day 0 and at day 28 after the second dose. The CDR3 regions of human TCRbeta chains were analyzed by immunosequencing. In the source study's methods: TCRs in the repertoires were compared against a reference library of SARS-CoV-2-specific TCRs that had been generated with the MIRA antigen-specificity platform. Breadth was defined as the fraction of unique TCRs that were SARS-CoV-2-associated. Depth was defined as the fraction of total T cells that were SARS-CoV-2-associated. Using the MIRA data, each spike-specific TCR was assigned both to the spike region to which the TCR was reactive and to a CD4 or CD8 class. Log10-transformed breadth and depth values were compared by one-way ANOVA with Sidak's multiple comparisons tests. TCRdb obtained this table from immuneACCESS and retained in-frame rearrangements with V and J assigned. These tables miss some clones; where compared with another copy, unresolved V genes account for less than half of the shortfall, and the remainder is unexplained. That table supplies the V and J calls and clone size; D and trimming were determined from the DNA. The sample contains about 87,000 clones, around 89% of them found a single time. The ten largest clones represent less than 3.5% of the sample.

Measured from the cysteine to the phenylalanine, the CDR3 is 15 residues long. The kept DNA is CDR3 alone, 45 bases in frame from the first base. After removal of 7 bases from V and 6 bases from J, the junction retains 6 bases not matched to a gene. For CDR1 and CDR2, the germline V gene lists SNHLY and FYNNEI. These data come from a study of T cell responses to AZD1222 COVID-19 vaccine (dated by TCRdb to about 2021). At the level of the whole study: AZD1222 recipients with second doses at about 4 weeks or about 12 weeks were pooled, because spike-specific TCR depth and breadth did not differ between schedules. A total of roughly 240 trial participants underwent TCR sequencing, of whom around 200 received two doses of AZD1222 and 26 received two doses of the MenACWY control vaccine. Trial participants were enrolled into age subgroups of 18-55, 56-69 and 70-plus years, which contained roughly 140, 27 and 60 TCR-sequenced participants, respectively. Results the study describes overall, beyond this receptor: Conclusions about previously exposed vaccinees were limited because only six or seven AZD1222 recipients were SARS-CoV-2 seropositive at baseline. After two AZD1222 doses, both the breadth and the depth of spike-specific TCRs were significantly higher than at day 0 and than in MenACWY recipients. Participants were mostly white British, with more females than males. The authors suggested clonal diversity may have been underestimated. The 56-69-year group was small, and its depth increase did not reach significance, likely because of low power. Vaccine-associated CD4 TCRs spanned the whole spike protein, with dominant responses in regions 160-218 and 743-854. Epitopes outside the regions mutated in the B.1.351 and B.1.1.7 variants were reportedly recognized by nearly half of the unique spike-specific TCRs. Because no day 14 peak-response samples were available, repertoires were characterized only after the peak T cell response.

The source material was peripheral blood, sampled on day 0 of AZD1222 vaccination. The source is an adult in good health. In this chain, TRBV2 is recombined with TRBJ1-6; TRBD1 matches 10 bases in the middle. The DNA sequence is TGTGCCAGCACCGGACAGGGGGGCTTTAATTCACCCCTCCACTTT. It is translated as CASTGQGGFNSPLHF. Outside the CDR3, residues come from the reference TRBV2 and TRBJ1-6 proteins, so the full variable domain is: EPEVTQTPSHQVTQMGQEVILRCVPISNHLYFYWYRQILGQKVEFLVSFYNNEISEKSEIFDDQFSVERPDGSNFTLKIRSTKLEDSAMYFCASTGQGGFNSPLHFGNGTRLTVT.